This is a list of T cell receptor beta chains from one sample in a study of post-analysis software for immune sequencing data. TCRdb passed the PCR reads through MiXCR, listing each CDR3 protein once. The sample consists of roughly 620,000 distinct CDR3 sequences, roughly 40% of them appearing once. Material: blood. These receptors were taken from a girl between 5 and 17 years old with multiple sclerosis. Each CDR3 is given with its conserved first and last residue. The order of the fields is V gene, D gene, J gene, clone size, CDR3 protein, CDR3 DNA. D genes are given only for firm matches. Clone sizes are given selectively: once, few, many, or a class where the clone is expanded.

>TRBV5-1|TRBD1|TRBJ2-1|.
CASSSGQRSYNEQFF
TGCGCCAGCAGCTCGGGACAGCGCTCCTACAATGAGCAGTTCTTC
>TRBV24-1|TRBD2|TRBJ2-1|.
CATSPLAGGDNEQFF
TGTGCCACCAGTCCCCTAGCGGGAGGCGACAATGAGCAGTTCTTC
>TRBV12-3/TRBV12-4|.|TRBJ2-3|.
CATHGRGRTDTQYF
TGTGCCACCCATGGGCGGGGCCGCACAGATACGCAGTATTTT
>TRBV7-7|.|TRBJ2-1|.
CASSLGIANEQFF
TGTGCTAGCAGCTTGGGGATCGCCAATGAGCAGTTCTTC
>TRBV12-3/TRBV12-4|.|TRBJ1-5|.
CASSLDFVANQPQHF
TGTGCCAGCAGTTTAGACTTCGTTGCGAATCAGCCCCAGCATTTT
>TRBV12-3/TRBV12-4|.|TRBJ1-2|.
CASSLILRGLLKIYGYTF
TGTGCCAGCAGTCTGATACTCAGGGGCCTCCTCAAGATTTATGGCTACACCTTC
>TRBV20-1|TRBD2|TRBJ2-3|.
CSAPSGATDTQYF
TGCAGTGCCCCTAGCGGGGCCACAGATACGCAGTATTTT
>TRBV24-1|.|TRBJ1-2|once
CATSDSSPNYGYTF
TGTGCCACCAGTGATTCCAGCCCTAACTATGGCTACACCTTC
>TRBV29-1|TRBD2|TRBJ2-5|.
CSVGGERGQETQYF
TGCAGCGTTGGGGGAGAGCGGGGCCAAGAGACCCAGTACTTC
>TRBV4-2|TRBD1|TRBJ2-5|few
CASSQGQGPQETQYF
TGTGCCAGCAGCCAAGGACAGGGCCCACAAGAGACCCAGTACTTC
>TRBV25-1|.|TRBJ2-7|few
CASSDRSRGRYEQYF
TGTGCCAGCAGTGACCGCAGCAGGGGAAGGTACGAGCAGTACTTC
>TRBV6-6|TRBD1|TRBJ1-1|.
CASRSSGQEEAFF
TGTGCCAGCAGGTCCTCTGGACAGGAAGAAGCTTTCTTT
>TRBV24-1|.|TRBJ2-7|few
CATSAGSASYEQYF
TGTGCCACCAGCGCGGGGTCAGCCTCCTACGAGCAGTACTTC
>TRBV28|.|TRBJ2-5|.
CASRKTRGDQETQYF
TGTGCCAGCAGAAAGACGAGGGGGGACCAAGAGACCCAGTACTTC
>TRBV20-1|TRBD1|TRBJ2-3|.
CSAKPGAKGADTQYF
TGCAGTGCTAAACCTGGTGCTAAGGGGGCGGATACGCAGTATTTT
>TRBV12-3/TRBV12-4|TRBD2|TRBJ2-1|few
CASSPPKAGGPYNEQFF
TGTGCCAGCAGCCCTCCTAAAGCGGGAGGGCCATACAATGAGCAGTTCTTC
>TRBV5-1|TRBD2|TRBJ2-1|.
CASSLEGTSVHNEQFF
TGCGCCAGCAGCTTGGAGGGGACTAGCGTCCACAATGAGCAGTTCTTC